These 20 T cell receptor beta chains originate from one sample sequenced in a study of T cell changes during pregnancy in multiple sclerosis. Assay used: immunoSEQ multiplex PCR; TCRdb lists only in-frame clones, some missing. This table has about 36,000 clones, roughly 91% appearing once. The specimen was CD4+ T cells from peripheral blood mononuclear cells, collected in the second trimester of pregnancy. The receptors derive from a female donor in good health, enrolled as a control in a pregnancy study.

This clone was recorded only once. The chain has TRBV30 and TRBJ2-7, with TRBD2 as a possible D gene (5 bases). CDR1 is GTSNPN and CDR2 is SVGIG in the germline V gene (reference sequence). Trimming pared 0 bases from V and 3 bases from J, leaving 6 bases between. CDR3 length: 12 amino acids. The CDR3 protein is CAWSVGVYEQYF. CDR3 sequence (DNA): TGTGCCTGGAGTGTCGGGGTCTACGAGCAGTACTTC.

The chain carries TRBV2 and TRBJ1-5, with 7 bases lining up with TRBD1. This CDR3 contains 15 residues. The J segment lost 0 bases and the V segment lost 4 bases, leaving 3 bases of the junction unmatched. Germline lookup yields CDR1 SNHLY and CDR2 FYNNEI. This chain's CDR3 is CASSGGTDSNQPQHF. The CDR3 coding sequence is TGTGCCAGCAGTGGCGGGACAGATAGCAATCAGCCCCAGCATTTT. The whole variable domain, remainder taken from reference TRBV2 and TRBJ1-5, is EPEVTQTPSHQVTQMGQEVILRCVPISNHLYFYWYRQILGQKVEFLVSFYNNEISEKSEIFDDQFSVERPDGSNFTLKIRSTKLEDSAMYFCASSGGTDSNQPQHFGDGTRLSIL.

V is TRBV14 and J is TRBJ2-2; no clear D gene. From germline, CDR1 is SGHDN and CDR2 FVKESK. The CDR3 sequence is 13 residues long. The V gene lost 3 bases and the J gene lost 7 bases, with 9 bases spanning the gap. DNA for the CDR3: TGTGCCAGCAGCCAGTACCTAAGCGGGGAGCTGTTTTTT. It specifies CASSQYLSGELFF.

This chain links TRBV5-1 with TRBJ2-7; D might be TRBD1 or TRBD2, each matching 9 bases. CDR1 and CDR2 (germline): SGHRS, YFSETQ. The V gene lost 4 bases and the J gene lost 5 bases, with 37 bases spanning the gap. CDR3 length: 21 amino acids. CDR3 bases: TGCGCCAGCAGCCGACCTGGACAGGGGAATTATGGAGGCGGGAGGGCCAACGAGCAGTACTTC. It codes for CASSRPGQGNYGGGRANEQYF.

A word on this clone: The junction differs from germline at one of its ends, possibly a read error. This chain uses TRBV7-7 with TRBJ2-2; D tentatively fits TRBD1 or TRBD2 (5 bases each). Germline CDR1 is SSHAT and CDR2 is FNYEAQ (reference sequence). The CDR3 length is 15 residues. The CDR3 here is CASSLGTEAAGELFF. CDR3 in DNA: TGTGCTAGCAGCTTAGGGACGGAGGCGGCCGGGGAGCTGTTTTTT.

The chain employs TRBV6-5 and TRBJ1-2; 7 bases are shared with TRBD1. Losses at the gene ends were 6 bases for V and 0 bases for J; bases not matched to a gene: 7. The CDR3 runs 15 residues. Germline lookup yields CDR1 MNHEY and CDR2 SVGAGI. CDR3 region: CASRYRGPANYGYTF. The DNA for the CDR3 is TGTGCCAGCAGATACAGGGGTCCCGCTAACTATGGCTACACCTTC.

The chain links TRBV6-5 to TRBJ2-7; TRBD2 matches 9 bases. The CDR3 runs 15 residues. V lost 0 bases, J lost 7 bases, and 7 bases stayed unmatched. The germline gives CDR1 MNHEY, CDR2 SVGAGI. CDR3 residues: CASSYSAGGQGEQYF. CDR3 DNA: TGTGCCAGCAGTTACTCTGCGGGAGGGCAGGGGGAGCAGTACTTC.

The CDR3 is CAIGTSGYNEQFF. The CDR3 DNA reads as TGTGCCATCGGGACTAGCGGTTACAATGAGCAGTTCTTC. The chain is built from TRBV10-3 and TRBJ2-1; 11 bases fit TRBD2. With V trimmed by 8 bases and J by 4 bases, 1 base remained unmatched. CDR3 length: 13 residues. The germline V gene has CDR1 ENHRY and CDR2 SYGVKD.

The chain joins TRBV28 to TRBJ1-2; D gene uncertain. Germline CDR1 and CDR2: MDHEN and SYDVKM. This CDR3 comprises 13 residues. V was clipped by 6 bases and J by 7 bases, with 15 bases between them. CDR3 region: CASSEGTGPGYTF. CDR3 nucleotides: TGTGCCAGCAGCGAGGGCACCGGCCCTGGCTACACCTTC.

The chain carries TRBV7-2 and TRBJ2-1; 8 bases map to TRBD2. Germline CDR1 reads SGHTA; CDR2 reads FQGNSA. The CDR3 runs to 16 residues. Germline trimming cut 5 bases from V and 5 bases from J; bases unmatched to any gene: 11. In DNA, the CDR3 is TGTGCCAGCAGCCCCCAAGCGGGAGTAGGAAACAATGAGCAGTTCTTC. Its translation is CASSPQAGVGNNEQFF.

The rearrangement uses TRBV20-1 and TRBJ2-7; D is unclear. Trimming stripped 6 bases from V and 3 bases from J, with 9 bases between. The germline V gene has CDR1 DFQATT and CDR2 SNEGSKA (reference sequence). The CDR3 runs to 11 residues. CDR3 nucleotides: TGCAGTGCCCTCTCCTACTACGAGCAGTACTTC. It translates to CSALSYYEQYF.

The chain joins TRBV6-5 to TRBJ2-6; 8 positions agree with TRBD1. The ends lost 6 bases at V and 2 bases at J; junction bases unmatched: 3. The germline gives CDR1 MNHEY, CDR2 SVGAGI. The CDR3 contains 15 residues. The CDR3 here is CASSLTGAGANVLTF. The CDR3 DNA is TGTGCCAGCAGCCTGACAGGGGCTGGGGCCAACGTCCTGACTTTC.

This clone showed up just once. The CDR3 bases are TGTGCTAGTGGGGCGGTGACCGGGGAGCTGTTTTTT. The encoded protein is CASGAVTGELFF. This chain links TRBV12-5 with TRBJ2-2; D is undetermined. The CDR3 totals 12 residues. The V gene's germline CDR1 is LGHNT and CDR2 FRNRAP. Trimming stripped 6 bases from V and 5 bases from J, with 7 bases between.

The CDR3 DNA follows: TGTGCCACTCAGCCGACAGGGTACTATGGCTACACCTTC. It codes for CATQPTGYYGYTF. The rearrangement uses TRBV19 and TRBJ1-2; 7 nucleotides agree with TRBD1. The germline gives CDR1 LNHDA, CDR2 SQIVND (reference sequence). The CDR3 is 13 residues long. The V gene end was trimmed by 10 bases and the J gene end by 3 bases; junction bases not matched to a gene: 8. Supplemented by reference TRBV19 and TRBJ1-2, the full variable domain reads DGGITQSPKYLFRKEGQNVTLSCEQNLNHDAMYWYRQDPGQGLRLIYYSQIVNDFQKGDIAEGYSVSREKKESFPLTVTSAQKNPTAFYLCATQPTGYYGYTFGSGTRLTVV.

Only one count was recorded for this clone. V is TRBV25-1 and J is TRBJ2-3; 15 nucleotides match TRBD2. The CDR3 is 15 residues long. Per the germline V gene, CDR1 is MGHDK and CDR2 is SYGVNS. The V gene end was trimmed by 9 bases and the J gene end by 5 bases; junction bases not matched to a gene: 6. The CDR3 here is CASGLAGGQGDTQYF. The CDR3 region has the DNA TGTGCCAGTGGACTAGCGGGGGGGCAGGGAGATACGCAGTATTTT.

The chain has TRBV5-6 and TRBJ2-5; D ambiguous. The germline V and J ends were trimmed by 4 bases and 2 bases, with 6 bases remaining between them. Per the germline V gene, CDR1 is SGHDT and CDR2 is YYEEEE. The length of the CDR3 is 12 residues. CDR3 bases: TGTGCCAGCAGCCTAGAACAAGAGACCCAGTACTTC. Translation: CASSLEQETQYF. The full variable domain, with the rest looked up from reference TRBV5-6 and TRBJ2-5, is DAGVTQSPTHLIKTRGQQVTLRCSPKSGHDTVSWYQQALGQGPQFIFQYYEEEERQRGNFPDRFSGHQFPNYSSELNVNALLLGDSALYLCASSLEQETQYFGPGTRLLVL.

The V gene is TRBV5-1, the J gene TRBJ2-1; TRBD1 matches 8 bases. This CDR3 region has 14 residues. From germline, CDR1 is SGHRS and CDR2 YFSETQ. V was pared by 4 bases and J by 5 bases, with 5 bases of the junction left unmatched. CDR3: CASSAGTGNNEQFF. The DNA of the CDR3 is TGCGCCAGCAGCGCCGGGACAGGAAACAATGAGCAGTTCTTC.

The CDR3 coding sequence is TGTGCCAGCAGCGCGCCCCGGGAACTAGCGGGTTGGAGCTCCTACAATGAGCAGTTCTTC. This gives the protein CASSAPRELAGWSSYNEQFF. The chain employs TRBV9 and TRBJ2-1, with TRBD2 matching 9 bases. CDR1 SGDLS and CDR2 YYNGEE come from the germline V gene. After removal of 3 bases from V and 0 bases from J, the junction contained 16 bases not matched to a gene. The CDR3 loop spans 20 amino acids. Combining the CDR3 with reference TRBV9 and TRBJ2-1 gives the whole variable domain DSGVTQTPKHLITATGQRVTLRCSPRSGDLSVYWYQQSLDQGLQFLIQYYNGEERAKGNILERFSAQQFPDLHSELNLSSLELGDSALYFCASSAPRELAGWSSYNEQFFGPGTRLTVL.

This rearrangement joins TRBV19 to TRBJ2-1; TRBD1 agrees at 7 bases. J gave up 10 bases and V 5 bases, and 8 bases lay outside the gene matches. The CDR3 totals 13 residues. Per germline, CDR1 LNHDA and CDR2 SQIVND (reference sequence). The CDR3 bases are TGTGCCAGTAGTCAAACAGGGGTGAGGGAGCAGTTCTTC. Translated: CASSQTGVREQFF.

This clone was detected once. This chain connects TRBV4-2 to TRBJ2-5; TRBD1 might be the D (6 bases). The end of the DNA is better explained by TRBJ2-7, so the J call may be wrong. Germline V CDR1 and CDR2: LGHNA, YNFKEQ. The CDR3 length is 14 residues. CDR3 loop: CASSRVGQNYEQYF. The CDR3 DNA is TGTGCCAGCAGCCGCGTCGGACAGAACTACGAGCAGTACTTC.